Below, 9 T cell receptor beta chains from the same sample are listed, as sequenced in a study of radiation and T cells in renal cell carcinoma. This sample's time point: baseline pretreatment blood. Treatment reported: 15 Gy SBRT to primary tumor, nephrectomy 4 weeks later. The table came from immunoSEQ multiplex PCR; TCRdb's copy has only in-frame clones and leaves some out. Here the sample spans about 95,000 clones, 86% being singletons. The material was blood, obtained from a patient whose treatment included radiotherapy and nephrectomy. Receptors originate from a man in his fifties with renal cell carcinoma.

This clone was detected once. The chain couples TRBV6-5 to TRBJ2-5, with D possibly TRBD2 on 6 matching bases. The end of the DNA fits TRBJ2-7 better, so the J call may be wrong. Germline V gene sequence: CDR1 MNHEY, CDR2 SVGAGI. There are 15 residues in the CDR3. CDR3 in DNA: TGTGCCAGCAGTTATGCCCCCGCGGGGCTCTACGAGCAGTACTTC. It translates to CASSYAPAGLYEQYF.

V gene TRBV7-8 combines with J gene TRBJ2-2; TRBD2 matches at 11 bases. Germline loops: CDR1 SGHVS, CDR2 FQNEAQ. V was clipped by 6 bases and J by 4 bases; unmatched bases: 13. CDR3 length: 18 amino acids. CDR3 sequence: CASRPPRRLAGITGELFF. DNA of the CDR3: TGTGCCAGCAGGCCTCCCCGTAGACTAGCGGGGATCACCGGGGAGCTGTTTTTT.

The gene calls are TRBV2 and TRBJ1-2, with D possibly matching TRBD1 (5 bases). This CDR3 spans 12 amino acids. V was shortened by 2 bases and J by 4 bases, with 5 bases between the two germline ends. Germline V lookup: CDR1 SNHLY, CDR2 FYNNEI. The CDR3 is CASSERGYGYTF. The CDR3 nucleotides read TGTGCCAGCAGTGAAAGGGGCTATGGCTACACCTTC.

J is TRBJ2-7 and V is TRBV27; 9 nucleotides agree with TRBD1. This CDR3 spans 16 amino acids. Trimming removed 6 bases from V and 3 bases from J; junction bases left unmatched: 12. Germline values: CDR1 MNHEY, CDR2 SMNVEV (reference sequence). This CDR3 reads CASSRDRDGGIYEQYF. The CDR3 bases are TGTGCCAGCAGCCGGGACAGGGATGGCGGGATCTACGAGCAGTACTTC.

The CDR3 spells CASSEGGGAYTEAFF. The DNA for the CDR3 is TGTGCCAGCAGTGAAGGGGGAGGGGCCTACACTGAAGCTTTCTTT. The rearrangement joins TRBV6-1 to TRBJ1-1, with D maybe TRBD1 (5 bases). Germline V lookup: CDR1 MNHNS, CDR2 SASEGT. Trimming pared 1 base from V and 3 bases from J, leaving 12 bases between. This CDR3 has 15 amino acids.

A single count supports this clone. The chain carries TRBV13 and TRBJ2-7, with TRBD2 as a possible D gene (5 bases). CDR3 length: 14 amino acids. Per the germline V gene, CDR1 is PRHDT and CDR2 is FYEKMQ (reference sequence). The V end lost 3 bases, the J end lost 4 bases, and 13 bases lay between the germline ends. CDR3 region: CASSLSLSGYEQYF. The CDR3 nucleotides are TGTGCCAGCAGCTTGAGTCTTTCGGGGTACGAGCAGTACTTC.

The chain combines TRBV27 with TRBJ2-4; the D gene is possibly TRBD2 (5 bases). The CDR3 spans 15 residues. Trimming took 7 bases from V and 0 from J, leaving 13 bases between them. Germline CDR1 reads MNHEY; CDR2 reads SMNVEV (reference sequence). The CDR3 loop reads CASTLVAGAKNIQYF. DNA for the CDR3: TGTGCCAGCACCCTTGTGGCGGGAGCCAAAAACATTCAGTACTTC.

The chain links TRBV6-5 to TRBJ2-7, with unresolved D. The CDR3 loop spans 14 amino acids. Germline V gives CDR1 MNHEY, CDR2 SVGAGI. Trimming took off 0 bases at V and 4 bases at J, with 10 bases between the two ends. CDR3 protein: CASSYSSTSYEQYF. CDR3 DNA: TGTGCCAGCAGTTACTCGAGCACCTCGTACGAGCAGTACTTC.

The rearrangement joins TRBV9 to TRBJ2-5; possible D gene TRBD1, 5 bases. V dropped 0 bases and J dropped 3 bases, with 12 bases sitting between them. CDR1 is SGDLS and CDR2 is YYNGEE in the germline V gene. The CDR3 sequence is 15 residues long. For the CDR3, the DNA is TGTGCCAGCAGCGTAGCTACAGGAGTTGAAGAGACCCAGTACTTC. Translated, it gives CASSVATGVEETQYF.